This TCR beta chain is drawn from a study of blood T cell repertoires in COVID-19. In the study overall: PBMCs, B-cell-depleted T cells, or T cells were the source of the cDNA or gDNA that made up the material.

Sequencing used immunoSEQ multiplex PCR; TCRdb keeps in-frame clones, though not all of them. The repertoire includes 130,000 or so clones, 80% of them detected once, and more than 20% sits in the top ten. The V gene's germline CDR1 is LGHNA and CDR2 YNFKEQ. This CDR3 has 14 amino acids. The V segment lost 4 bases and the J segment 3 bases; nucleotides outside the gene matches: 5. This chain connects TRBV4-2 to TRBJ1-2; TRBD1 matches 7 bases. The sample was peripheral blood. This TCR was sampled from a human donor in a cohort sampled during active COVID-19. The CDR3 DNA reads as TGTGCCAGCAGCCCACGGACAGGACACTATGGCTACACCTTC. Residues: CASSPRTGHYGYTF.